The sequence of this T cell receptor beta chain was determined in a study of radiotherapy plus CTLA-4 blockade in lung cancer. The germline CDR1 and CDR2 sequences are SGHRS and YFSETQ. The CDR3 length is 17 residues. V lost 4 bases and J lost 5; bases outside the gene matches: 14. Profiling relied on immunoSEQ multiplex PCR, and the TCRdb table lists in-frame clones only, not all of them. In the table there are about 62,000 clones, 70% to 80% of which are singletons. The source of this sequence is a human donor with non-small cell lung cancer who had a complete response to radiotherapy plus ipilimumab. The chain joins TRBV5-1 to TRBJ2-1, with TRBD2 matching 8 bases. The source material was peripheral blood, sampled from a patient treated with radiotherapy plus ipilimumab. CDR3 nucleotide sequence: TGCGCCAGCAGCGGCGGACTAGCCCAGAGCCGGCACAATGAGCAGTTCTTC. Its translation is CASSGGLAQSRHNEQFF.